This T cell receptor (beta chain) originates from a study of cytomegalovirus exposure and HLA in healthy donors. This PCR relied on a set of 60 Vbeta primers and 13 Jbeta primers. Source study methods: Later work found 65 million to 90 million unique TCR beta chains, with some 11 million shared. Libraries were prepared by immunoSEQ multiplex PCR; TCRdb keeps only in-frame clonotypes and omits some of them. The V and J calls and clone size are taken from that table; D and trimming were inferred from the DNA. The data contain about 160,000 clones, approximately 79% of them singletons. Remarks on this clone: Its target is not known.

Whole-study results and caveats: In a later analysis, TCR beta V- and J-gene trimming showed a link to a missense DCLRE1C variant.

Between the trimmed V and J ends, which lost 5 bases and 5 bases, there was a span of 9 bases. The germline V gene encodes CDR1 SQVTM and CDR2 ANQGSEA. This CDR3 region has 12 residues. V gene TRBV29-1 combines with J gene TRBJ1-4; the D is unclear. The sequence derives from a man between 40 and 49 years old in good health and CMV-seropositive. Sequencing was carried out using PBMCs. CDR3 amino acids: CSVWAENEKLFF. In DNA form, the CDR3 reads TGCAGCGTTTGGGCTGAGAATGAAAAACTGTTTTTT. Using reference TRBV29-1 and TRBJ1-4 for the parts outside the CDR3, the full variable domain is SAVISQKPSRDICQRGTSLTIQCQVDSQVTMMFWYRQQPGQSLTLIATANQGSEATYESGFVIDKFPISRPNLTFSTLTVSNMSPEDSSIYLCSVWAENEKLFFGSGTQLSVL.